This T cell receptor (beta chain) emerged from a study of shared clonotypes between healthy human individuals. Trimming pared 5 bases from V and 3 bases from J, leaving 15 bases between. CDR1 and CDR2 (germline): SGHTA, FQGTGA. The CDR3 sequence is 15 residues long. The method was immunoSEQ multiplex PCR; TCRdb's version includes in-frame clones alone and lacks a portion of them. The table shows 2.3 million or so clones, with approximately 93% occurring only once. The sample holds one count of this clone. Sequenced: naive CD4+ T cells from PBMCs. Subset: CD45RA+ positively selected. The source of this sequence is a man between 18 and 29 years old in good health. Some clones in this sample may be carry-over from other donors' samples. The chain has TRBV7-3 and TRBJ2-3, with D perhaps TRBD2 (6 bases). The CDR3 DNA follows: TGTGCCAGCAGCCGGCTCGGGAGAATGACAGATACGCAGTATTTT. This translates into CASSRLGRMTDTQYF. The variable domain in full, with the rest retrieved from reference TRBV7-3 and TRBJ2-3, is GAGVSQTPSNKVTEKGKYVELRCDPISGHTALYWYRQSLGQGPEFLIYFQGTGAADDSGLPNDRFFAVRPEGSVSTLKIQRTERGDSAVYLCASSRLGRMTDTQYFGPGTRLTVL.